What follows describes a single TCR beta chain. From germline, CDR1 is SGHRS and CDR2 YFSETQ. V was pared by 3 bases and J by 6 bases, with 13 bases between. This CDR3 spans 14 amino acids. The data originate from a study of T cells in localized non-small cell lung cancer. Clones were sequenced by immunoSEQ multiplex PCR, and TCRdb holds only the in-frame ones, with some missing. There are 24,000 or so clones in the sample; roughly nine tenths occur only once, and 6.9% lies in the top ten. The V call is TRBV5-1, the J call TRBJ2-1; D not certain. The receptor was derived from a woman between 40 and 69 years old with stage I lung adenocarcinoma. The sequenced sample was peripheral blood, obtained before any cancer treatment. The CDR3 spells CASSSGRQGNEQFF. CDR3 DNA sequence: TGCGCCAGCAGCTCCGGACGACAAGGCAATGAGCAGTTCTTC.